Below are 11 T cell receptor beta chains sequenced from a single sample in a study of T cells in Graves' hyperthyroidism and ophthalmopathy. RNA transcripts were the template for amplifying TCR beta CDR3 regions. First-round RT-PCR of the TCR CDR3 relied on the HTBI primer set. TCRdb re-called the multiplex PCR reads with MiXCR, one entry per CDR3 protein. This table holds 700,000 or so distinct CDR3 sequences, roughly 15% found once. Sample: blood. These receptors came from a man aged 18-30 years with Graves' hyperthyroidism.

In DNA, the CDR3 is TGTGCCAGCAGCTTAGAAAGGACCACTTACGGCTACGAGCAGTACTTC. It translates to CASSLERTTYGYEQYF. The chain joins TRBV7-2 to TRBJ2-7; D unclear. Germline CDR1 SGHTA, CDR2 FQGNSA. With 1 base removed from V and 3 bases from J, the gap between germline ends came to 16 bases. The CDR3 is made up of 16 amino acids.

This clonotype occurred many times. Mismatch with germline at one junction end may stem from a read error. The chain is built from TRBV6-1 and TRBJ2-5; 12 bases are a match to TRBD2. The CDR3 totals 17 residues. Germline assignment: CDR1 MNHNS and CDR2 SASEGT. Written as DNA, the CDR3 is TGTGCCAGCAGTCACCCTAGCGGGAGGGCCACGGAGGAGACCCAGCACTTC. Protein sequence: CASSHPSGRATEETQHF.

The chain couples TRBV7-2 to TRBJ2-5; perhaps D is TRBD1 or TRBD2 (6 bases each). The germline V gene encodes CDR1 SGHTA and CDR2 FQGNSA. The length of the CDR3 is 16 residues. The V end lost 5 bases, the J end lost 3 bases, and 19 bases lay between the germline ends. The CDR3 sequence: CASSQSIGGGKETQYF. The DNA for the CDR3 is TGTGCCAGCAGCCAAAGCATCGGGGGCGGGAAAGAGACCCAGTACTTC.

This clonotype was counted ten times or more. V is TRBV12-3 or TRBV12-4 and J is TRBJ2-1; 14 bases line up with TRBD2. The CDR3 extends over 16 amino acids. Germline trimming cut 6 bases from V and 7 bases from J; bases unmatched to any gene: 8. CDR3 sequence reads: CASSPGLAGGLNEQFF. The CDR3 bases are TGTGCCAGCAGCCCCGGACTAGCGGGAGGATTGAATGAGCAGTTCTTC.

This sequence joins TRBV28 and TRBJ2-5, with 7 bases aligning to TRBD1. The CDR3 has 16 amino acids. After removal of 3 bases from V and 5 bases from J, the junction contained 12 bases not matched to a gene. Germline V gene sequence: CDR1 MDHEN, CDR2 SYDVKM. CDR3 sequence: CASSFISTGPYETQYF. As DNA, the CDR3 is TGTGCCAGCAGTTTCATCTCGACAGGGCCATATGAGACCCAGTACTTC.

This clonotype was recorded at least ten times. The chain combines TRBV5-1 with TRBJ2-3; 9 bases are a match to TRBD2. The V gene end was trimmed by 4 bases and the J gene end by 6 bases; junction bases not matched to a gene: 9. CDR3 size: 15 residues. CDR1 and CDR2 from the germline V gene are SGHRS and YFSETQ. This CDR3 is CASSGRWTSDDTQYF. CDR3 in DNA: TGCGCCAGCAGCGGAAGATGGACTAGCGACGATACGCAGTATTTT.

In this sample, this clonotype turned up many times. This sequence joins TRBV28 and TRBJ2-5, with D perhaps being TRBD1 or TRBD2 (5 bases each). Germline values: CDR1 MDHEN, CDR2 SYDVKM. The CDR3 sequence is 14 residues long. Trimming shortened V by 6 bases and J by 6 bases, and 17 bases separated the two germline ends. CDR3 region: CASSPGTELKTQYF. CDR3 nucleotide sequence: TGTGCCAGCAGCCCCGGGACGGAATTGAAGACCCAGTACTTC.

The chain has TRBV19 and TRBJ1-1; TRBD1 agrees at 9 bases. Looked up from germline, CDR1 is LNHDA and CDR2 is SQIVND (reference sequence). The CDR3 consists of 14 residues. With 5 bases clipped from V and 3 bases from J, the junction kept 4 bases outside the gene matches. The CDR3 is CASSRQGVHTEAFF. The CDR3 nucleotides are TGTGCCAGTAGTCGACAGGGGGTGCACACTGAAGCTTTCTTT.

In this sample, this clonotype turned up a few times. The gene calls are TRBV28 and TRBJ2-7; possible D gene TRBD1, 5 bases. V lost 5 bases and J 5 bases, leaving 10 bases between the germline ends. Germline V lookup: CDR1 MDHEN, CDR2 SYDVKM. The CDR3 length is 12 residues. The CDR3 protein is CASSPGFHEQYF. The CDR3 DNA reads TGTGCCAGCAGTCCAGGGTTCCACGAGCAGTACTTC.

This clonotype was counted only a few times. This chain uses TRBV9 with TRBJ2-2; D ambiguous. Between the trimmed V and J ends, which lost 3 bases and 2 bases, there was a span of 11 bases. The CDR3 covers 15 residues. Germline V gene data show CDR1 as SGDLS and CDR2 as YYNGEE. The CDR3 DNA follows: TGTGCCAGCAGCGCCTCTAGGACCAACACCGGGGAGCTGTTTTTT. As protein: CASSASRTNTGELFF. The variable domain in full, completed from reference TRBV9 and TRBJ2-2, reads DSGVTQTPKHLITATGQRVTLRCSPRSGDLSVYWYQQSLDQGLQFLIQYYNGEERAKGNILERFSAQQFPDLHSELNLSSLELGDSALYFCASSASRTNTGELFFGEGSRLTVL.

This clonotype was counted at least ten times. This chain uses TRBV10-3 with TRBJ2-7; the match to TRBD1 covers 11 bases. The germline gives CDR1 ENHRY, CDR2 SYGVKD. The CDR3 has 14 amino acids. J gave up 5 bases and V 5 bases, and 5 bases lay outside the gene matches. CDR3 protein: CAISTGQGAHEQYF. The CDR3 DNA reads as TGTGCCATCAGTACAGGACAGGGGGCCCACGAGCAGTACTTC.